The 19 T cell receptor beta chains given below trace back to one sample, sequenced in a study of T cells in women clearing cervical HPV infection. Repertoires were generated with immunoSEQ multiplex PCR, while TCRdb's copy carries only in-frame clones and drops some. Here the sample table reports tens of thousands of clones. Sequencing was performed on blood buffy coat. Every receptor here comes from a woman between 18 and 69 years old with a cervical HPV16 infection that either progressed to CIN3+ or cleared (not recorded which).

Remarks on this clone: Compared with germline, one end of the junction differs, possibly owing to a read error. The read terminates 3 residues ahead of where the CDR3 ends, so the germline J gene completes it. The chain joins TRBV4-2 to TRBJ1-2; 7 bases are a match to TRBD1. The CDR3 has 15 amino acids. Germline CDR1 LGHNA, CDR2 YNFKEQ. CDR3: CASSQGGQTNYGYTF. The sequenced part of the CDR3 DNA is TGCGCCAGCAGCCAAGGGGGCCAGACTAACTATGGC.

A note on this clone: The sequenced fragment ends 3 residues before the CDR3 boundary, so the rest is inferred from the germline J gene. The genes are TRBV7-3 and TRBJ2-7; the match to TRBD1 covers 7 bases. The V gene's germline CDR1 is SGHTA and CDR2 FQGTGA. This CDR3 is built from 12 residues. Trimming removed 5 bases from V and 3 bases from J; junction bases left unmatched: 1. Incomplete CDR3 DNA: TGTGCCAGCAGCCCAGGGGGCTACGAG. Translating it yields CASSPGGYE. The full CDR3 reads CASSPGGYEQYF.

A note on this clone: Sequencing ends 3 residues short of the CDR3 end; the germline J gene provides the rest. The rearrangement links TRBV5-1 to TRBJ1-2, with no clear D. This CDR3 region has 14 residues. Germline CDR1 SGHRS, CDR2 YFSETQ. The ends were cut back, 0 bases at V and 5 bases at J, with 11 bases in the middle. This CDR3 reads CASSLDPPGYGYTF. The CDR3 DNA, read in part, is TGCGCCAGCAGCTTGGACCCTCCCGGGTATGGC.

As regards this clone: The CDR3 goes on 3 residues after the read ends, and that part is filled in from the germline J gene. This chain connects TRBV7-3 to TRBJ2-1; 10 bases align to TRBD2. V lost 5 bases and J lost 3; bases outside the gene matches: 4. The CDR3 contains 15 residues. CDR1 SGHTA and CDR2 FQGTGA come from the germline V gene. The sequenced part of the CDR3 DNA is TGTGCCAGCAGCCCCCTAGCGGGAGACTACAATGAG. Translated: CASSPLAGDYNE. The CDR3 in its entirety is CASSPLAGDYNEQFF.

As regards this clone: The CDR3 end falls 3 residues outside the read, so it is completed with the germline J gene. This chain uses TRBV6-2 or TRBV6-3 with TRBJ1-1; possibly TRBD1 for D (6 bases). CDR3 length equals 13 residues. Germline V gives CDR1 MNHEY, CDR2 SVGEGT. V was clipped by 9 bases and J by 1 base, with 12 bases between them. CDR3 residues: CASQAQGNTEAFF. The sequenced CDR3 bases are TGTGCCAGTCAAGCACAGGGGAACACTGAA.

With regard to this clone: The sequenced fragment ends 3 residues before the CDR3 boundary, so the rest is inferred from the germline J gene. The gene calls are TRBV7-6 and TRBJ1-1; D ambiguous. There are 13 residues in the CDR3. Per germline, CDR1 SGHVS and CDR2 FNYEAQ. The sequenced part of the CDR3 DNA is TGTGCCAGCAGCTTAGGGTCCGGTGAAAAA. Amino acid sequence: CASSLGSGEK. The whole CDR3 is CASSLGSGEKAFF.

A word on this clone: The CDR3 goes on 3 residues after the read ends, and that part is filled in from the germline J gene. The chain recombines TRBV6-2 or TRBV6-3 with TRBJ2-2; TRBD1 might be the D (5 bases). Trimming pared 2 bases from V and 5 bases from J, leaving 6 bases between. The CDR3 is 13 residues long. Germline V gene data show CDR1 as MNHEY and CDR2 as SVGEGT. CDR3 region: CASSYRGTGELFF. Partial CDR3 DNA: TGTGCCAGCAGTTACAGGGGAACCGGGGAG.

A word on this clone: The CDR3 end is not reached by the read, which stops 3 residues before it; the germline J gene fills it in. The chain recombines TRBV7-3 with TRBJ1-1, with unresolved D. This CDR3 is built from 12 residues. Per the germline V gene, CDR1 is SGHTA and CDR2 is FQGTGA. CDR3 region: CASSPDGVGAFF. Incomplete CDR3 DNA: TGTGCCAGCAGCCCCGACGGGGTAGGG.

The sequenced part of the CDR3 DNA is TGCGCCAGCAGCTACCGAAGAGGACAGAAAACTAACTATGGC. This codes for CASSYRRGQKTNYG. The full CDR3 sequence reads CASSYRRGQKTNYGYTF. The J gene is TRBJ1-2, the V gene TRBV5-1; maybe TRBD1 (6 bases). The CDR3 is cut off 3 residues early in the read; its end comes from the germline J gene. Germline V CDR1 and CDR2: SGHRS, YFSETQ. This CDR3 has 17 amino acids. V lost 3 bases and J 0 bases, leaving 18 bases between the germline ends.

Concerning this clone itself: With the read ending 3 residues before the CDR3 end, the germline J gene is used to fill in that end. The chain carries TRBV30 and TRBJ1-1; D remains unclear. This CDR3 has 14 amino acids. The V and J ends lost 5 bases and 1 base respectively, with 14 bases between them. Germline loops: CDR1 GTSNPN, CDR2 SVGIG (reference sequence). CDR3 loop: CAWSTGIQNTEAFF. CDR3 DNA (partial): TGTGCCTGGTCCACGGGGATACAGAACACTGAA. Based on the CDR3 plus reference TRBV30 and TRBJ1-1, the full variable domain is SQTIHQWPATLVQPVGSPLSLECTVEGTSNPNLYWYRQAAGRGLQLLFYSVGIGQISSEVPQNLSASRPQDRQFILSSKKLLLSDSGFYLCAWSTGIQNTEAFFGQGTRLTVV.

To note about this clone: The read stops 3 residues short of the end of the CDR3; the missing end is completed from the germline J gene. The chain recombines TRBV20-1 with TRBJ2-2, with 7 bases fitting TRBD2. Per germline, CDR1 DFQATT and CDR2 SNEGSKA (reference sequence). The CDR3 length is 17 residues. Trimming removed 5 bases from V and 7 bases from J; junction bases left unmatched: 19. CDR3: CSAPMTGTTSEGGELFF. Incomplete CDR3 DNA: TGCAGTGCTCCAATGACCGGGACTACAAGTGAGGGCGGGGAG.

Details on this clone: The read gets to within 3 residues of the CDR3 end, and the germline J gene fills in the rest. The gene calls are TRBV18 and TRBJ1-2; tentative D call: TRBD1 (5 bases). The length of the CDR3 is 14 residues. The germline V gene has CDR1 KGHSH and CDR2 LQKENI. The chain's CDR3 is CASSPGTSAHDYTF. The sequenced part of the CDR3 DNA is TGTGCCAGCTCACCAGGGACTAGTGCCCACGAC.

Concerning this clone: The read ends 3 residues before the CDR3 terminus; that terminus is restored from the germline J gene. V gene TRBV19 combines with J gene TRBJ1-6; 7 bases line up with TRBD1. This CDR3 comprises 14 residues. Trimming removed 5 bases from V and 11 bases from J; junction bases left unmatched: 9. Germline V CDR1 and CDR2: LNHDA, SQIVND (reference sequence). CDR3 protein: CASSFPTGLAPLHF. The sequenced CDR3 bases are TGTGCCAGTAGTTTCCCGACAGGGCTGGCACCC.

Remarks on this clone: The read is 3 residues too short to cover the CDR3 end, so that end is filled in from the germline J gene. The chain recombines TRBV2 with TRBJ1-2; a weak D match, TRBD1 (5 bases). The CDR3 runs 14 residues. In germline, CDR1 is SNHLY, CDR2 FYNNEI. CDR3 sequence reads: CASSGQTEGTGYTF. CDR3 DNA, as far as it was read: TGTGCCAGCAGTGGACAGACGGAAGGTACAGGC.

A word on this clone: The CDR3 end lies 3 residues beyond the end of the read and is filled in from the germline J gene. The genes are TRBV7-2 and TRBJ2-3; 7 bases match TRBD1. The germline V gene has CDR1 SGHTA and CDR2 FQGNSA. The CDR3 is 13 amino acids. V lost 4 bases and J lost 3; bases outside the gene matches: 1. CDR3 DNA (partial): TGTGCCAGCAGCTGGGACAGAACAGATACG. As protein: CASSWDRTDT. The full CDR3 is CASSWDRTDTQYF.

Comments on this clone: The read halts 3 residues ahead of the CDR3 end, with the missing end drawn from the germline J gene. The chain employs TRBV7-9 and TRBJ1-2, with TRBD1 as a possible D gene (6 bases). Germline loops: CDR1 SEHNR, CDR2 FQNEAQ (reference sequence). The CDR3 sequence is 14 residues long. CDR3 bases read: TGTGCCAGCAGCTTGACAGGTTACGATAATGAC. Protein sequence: CASSLTGYDND. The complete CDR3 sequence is CASSLTGYDNDYTF.

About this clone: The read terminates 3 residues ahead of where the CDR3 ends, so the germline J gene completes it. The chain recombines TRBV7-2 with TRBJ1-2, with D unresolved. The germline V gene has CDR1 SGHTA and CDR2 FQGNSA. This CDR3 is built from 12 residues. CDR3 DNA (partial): TGTGCCAGCAGCTTAAATCATCAGGGC. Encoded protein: CASSLNHQG. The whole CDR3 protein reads CASSLNHQGYTF.

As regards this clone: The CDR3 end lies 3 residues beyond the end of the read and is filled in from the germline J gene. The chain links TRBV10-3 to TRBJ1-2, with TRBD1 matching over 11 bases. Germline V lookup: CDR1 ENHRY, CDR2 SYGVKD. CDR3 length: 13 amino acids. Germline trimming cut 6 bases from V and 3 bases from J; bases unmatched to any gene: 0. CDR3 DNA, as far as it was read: TGTGCCATCAGGGGACAGGGGGACTATGGC. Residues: CAIRGQGDYG. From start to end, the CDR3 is CAIRGQGDYGYTF.

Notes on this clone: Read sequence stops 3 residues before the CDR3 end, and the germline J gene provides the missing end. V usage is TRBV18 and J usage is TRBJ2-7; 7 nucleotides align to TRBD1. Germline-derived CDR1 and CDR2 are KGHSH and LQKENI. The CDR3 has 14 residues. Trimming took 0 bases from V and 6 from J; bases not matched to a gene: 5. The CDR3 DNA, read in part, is TGTGCCAGCTCACCACCACAGGGGTATGGCGAG. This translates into CASSPPQGYGE. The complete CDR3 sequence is CASSPPQGYGEQYF.